This entry lists 32 T cell receptor beta chains sequenced from one sample in a study of blood T cell repertoires in COVID-19. Sequencing was performed with immunoSEQ multiplex PCR; in TCRdb, only in-frame clones are kept and a portion is missing. This repertoire shows approximately 280,000 clones, around 89% found once; its top ten account for under 15%. The source material was peripheral blood. These receptor sequences come from a woman in her fifties or sixties with acute or convalescent COVID-19.

The J gene is TRBJ1-2, the V gene TRBV10-3; 8 bases map to TRBD1. The CDR3 contains 14 residues. The ends lost 10 bases at V and 4 bases at J; junction bases unmatched: 11. CDR1 is ENHRY and CDR2 is SYGVKD in the germline V gene. The CDR3 is CATIPGGGGYGYTF. Written as DNA, the CDR3 is TGTGCCACAATACCAGGGGGCGGCGGCTATGGCTACACCTTC.

V gene TRBV7-3 combines with J gene TRBJ2-6; the D gene is possibly TRBD1 (5 bases). This CDR3 comprises 15 residues. Per germline, CDR1 SGHTA and CDR2 FQGTGA. Trimming took off 8 bases at V and 0 bases at J, with 11 bases between the two ends. DNA for the CDR3: TGTGCCAGCCAGGGTTTCAGCTCTGGGGCCAACGTCCTGACTTTC. Translating it yields CASQGFSSGANVLTF. Filled out from reference TRBV7-3 and TRBJ2-6, the complete variable domain reads GAGVSQTPSNKVTEKGKYVELRCDPISGHTALYWYRQSLGQGPEFLIYFQGTGAADDSGLPNDRFFAVRPEGSVSTLKIQRTERGDSAVYLCASQGFSSGANVLTFGAGSRLTVL.

The chain joins TRBV6-5 to TRBJ1-4; TRBD1 aligns across 10 bases. The CDR3 consists of 15 residues. J was trimmed by 7 bases and V by 0 bases; bases with no gene match: 2. The V gene's germline CDR1 is MNHEY and CDR2 SVGAGI. The CDR3 DNA sequence: TGTGCCAGCAGTTACTCGCGGGACAGGGGTGAAAAACTGTTTTTT. It is translated as CASSYSRDRGEKLFF.

The J gene is TRBJ1-6, the V gene TRBV28; TRBD1 might be the D (6 bases). The CDR3 extends over 16 amino acids. CDR1 and CDR2 (germline): MDHEN, SYDVKM. With 8 bases removed from V and 2 bases from J, the gap between germline ends came to 16 bases. CDR3: CASLYGGRTYNSPLHF. For the CDR3, the DNA is TGTGCCAGCCTTTACGGGGGGCGAACCTATAATTCACCCCTCCACTTT.

This chain connects TRBV7-8 to TRBJ2-1, with D possibly TRBD1 on 8 matching bases. The V and J ends lost 7 bases and 4 bases respectively, with 23 bases between them. The CDR3 runs 17 residues. Germline CDR1 reads SGHVS; CDR2 reads FQNEAQ. The CDR3 loop reads CASIYRGGGTFYNEQFF. The CDR3 nucleotides are TGTGCCAGCATCTACAGGGGGGGAGGGACTTTTTACAATGAGCAGTTCTTC.

This sequence joins TRBV13 and TRBJ1-3, with TRBD1 matching over 11 bases. J lost 4 bases, V lost 5 bases, and 4 bases had no gene match. The CDR3 is 15 amino acids. Looked up from germline, CDR1 is PRHDT and CDR2 is FYEKMQ (reference sequence). The CDR3 region has the DNA TGTGCCAGCAGCCCCGGACAGGGGGCGGGAAACACCATATATTTT. Its protein product is CASSPGQGAGNTIYF. The full variable domain, rest sourced from reference TRBV13 and TRBJ1-3, is AAGVIQSPRHLIKEKRETATLKCYPIPRHDTVYWYQQGPGQDPQFLISFYEKMQSDKGSIPDRFSAQQFSDYHSELNMSSLELGDSALYFCASSPGQGAGNTIYFGEGSWLTVV.

The V and J genes are TRBV27 and TRBJ1-4; D uncertain. The CDR3 extends over 19 amino acids. The V gene's germline CDR1 is MNHEY and CDR2 SMNVEV (reference sequence). Trimming stripped 3 bases from V and 5 bases from J, with 25 bases between. Here the CDR3 DNA reads TGTGCCAGCAGTTTTCGACGTGGGCAAGATAGAAACAAAAATGAAAAACTGTTTTTT. It codes for CASSFRRGQDRNKNEKLFF.

The chain employs TRBV19 and TRBJ2-2; 8 bases line up with TRBD2. Trimming cost V 6 bases and J 4 bases; bases outside gene matches: 22. This CDR3 region has 20 residues. Germline V gene lookup returns CDR1 LNHDA and CDR2 SQIVND (reference sequence). CDR3 bases: TGTGCCAGTAGCTCCCCTGGGGTTGGCGGGGGGACCTGGAGCACCGGGGAGCTGTTTTTT. As protein: CASSSPGVGGGTWSTGELFF.

The rearrangement uses TRBV5-6 and TRBJ1-4; TRBD1 is a possible D gene (5 bases). Deletions cut 7 bases from V and 3 bases from J, with 22 bases between. Germline V CDR1 and CDR2: SGHDT, YYEEEE. This CDR3 region has 17 residues. The CDR3 sequence is CASGTIGEFFANEKLFF. CDR3 coding DNA: TGTGCCAGCGGTACCATAGGGGAATTCTTCGCTAATGAAAAACTGTTTTTT. The variable domain in full, with the rest retrieved from reference TRBV5-6 and TRBJ1-4, is DAGVTQSPTHLIKTRGQQVTLRCSPKSGHDTVSWYQQALGQGPQFIFQYYEEEERQRGNFPDRFSGHQFPNYSSELNVNALLLGDSALYLCASGTIGEFFANEKLFFGSGTQLSVL.

The CDR3 DNA reads TGTGCCACCAGCATCCACAGGGCCTACGAGCAGTACTTC. It codes for CATSIHRAYEQYF. The rearrangement links TRBV15 to TRBJ2-7; a possible D gene is TRBD1 (6 bases). The CDR3 is made up of 13 amino acids. Trimming stripped 4 bases from V and 2 bases from J, with 9 bases between. The germline V gene encodes CDR1 LNHNV and CDR2 YYDKDF (reference sequence).

V is TRBV27 and J is TRBJ1-1, with 8 bases lining up with TRBD1. The V gene end was trimmed by 6 bases and the J gene end by 3 bases; junction bases not matched to a gene: 6. CDR1 MNHEY and CDR2 SMNVEV come from the germline V gene (reference sequence). The CDR3 has 14 residues. CDR3 sequence reads: CASSPDRAYTEAFF. CDR3 nucleotides: TGTGCCAGCAGCCCGGACAGGGCCTACACTGAAGCTTTCTTT.

This clone has a handful of counts. V gene TRBV2 combines with J gene TRBJ2-1; D perhaps matches TRBD1 (6 bases). Trimming stripped 6 bases from V and 8 bases from J, with 20 bases between. Germline CDR1 reads SNHLY; CDR2 reads FYNNEI. The CDR3 has 15 residues. CDR3: CASRGARGMMDEQFF. The CDR3 DNA follows: TGTGCCAGCAGGGGGGCCAGGGGCATGATGGATGAGCAGTTCTTC.

This clone appeared once. Other nucleotide sequences in the sample specify the same CDR3. The V and J genes are TRBV5-4 and TRBJ1-2; no clear D gene. This CDR3 is built from 14 residues. Germline CDR1 SGHNT, CDR2 YYREEE (reference sequence). Trimming pared 0 bases from V and 6 bases from J, leaving 12 bases between. CDR3 coding DNA: TGTGCCAGCAGCTTGGCACAGAGGGCGAATGGCTACACCTTC. Its protein product is CASSLAQRANGYTF.

This chain connects TRBV4-1 to TRBJ2-3; 10 positions match TRBD2. There are 22 residues in the CDR3. V lost 0 bases to trimming and J lost 2 bases; unmatched junction nucleotides: 20. From germline, CDR1 is MGHRA and CDR2 YSYEKL. In nucleotides, the CDR3 is TGCGCCAGCAGCCAAGATCCCTCCGGGACTAGCGTGAAAGCCGGCGACACAGATACGCAGTATTTT. Translated: CASSQDPSGTSVKAGDTDTQYF.

The chain carries TRBV27 and TRBJ2-3; 7 bases agree with TRBD2. Trimming cost V 8 bases and J 2 bases; bases outside gene matches: 13. The CDR3 length is 16 residues. The germline gives CDR1 MNHEY, CDR2 SMNVEV (reference sequence). The CDR3 bases are TGTGCCAGCTACGAAATCGGACTAGATAACACAGATACGCAGTATTTT. It encodes CASYEIGLDNTDTQYF.

This clone occurred once. The gene calls are TRBV5-1 and TRBJ2-1, with a tentative D call TRBD1 (5 bases). The CDR3 is 13 residues long. V was shortened by 5 bases and J by 8 bases, with 14 bases between the two germline ends. Germline CDR1 and CDR2: SGHRS and YFSETQ. The CDR3 nucleotides are TGCGCCAGCAGACGTAATACAGGCTATGAGCAGTTCTTC. It encodes CASRRNTGYEQFF.

The chain joins TRBV4-1 to TRBJ2-1; tentative D call: TRBD2 (5 bases). The CDR3 totals 15 residues. The germline CDR1 and CDR2 sequences are MGHRA and YSYEKL. V was cut by 1 base and J by 9 bases, with 16 bases left in between. The CDR3 loop is CASSQVLASVGEQFF. Here the CDR3 DNA reads TGCGCCAGCAGCCAAGTGCTAGCCAGCGTAGGTGAGCAGTTCTTC.

The CDR3 protein is CASSEGPDFSPLHF. The CDR3 nucleotides are TGTGCCAGCAGTGAGGGCCCGGATTTTTCACCCCTCCACTTT. The J gene is TRBJ1-6, the V gene TRBV2; D unresolved. The germline V gene encodes CDR1 SNHLY and CDR2 FYNNEI. The length of the CDR3 is 14 residues. The ends were cut back, 3 bases at V and 9 bases at J, with 12 bases in the middle.

The genes are TRBV28 and TRBJ2-7; 13 bases are a match to TRBD2. Germline values: CDR1 MDHEN, CDR2 SYDVKM. Trimming removed 4 bases from V and 5 bases from J; junction bases left unmatched: 8. This CDR3 region has 16 residues. The CDR3 DNA reads as TGTGCCAGCAGTTCTCCCGGGACTAGCGGGGCCCACGAGCAGTACTTC. This translates into CASSSPGTSGAHEQYF.

The chain links TRBV27 to TRBJ1-2; TRBD1 aligns across 7 bases. The CDR3 has 14 residues. The V gene end was trimmed by 6 bases and the J gene end by 8 bases; junction bases not matched to a gene: 12. Per the germline V gene, CDR1 is MNHEY and CDR2 is SMNVEV (reference sequence). The CDR3 protein is CASSTLTGSGGYTF. The CDR3, as DNA: TGTGCCAGCAGCACCTTGACAGGGTCCGGGGGCTACACCTTC.

The chain joins TRBV11-3 to TRBJ2-1, with a weak D call TRBD1 (5 bases). The CDR3 runs 15 residues. V dropped 5 bases and J dropped 2 bases, with 13 bases sitting between them. CDR1 and CDR2 from the germline V gene are SGHNT and YENEEA. CDR3 region: CASSGGQGPYNEQFF. In DNA, the CDR3 is TGTGCCAGCAGCGGTGGGCAGGGCCCCTACAATGAGCAGTTCTTC.

The rearrangement links TRBV4-3 to TRBJ2-1, with TRBD1 identical over 10 bases. The V gene end was trimmed by 0 bases and the J gene end by 7 bases; junction bases not matched to a gene: 6. CDR1 LGHNA and CDR2 YSLEER come from the germline V gene. The CDR3 loop spans 16 amino acids. In nucleotides, the CDR3 is TGCGCCAGCAGCCAAGATTGGGACAGGGGCAGGAATGAGCAGTTCTTC. Residues: CASSQDWDRGRNEQFF.

This clone appeared once. The rearrangement joins TRBV5-4 to TRBJ1-2; D gene uncertain. The length of the CDR3 is 17 residues. V was trimmed by 0 bases and J by 0 bases, leaving 15 bases between them. The germline CDR1 and CDR2 sequences are SGHNT and YYREEE (reference sequence). CDR3 protein: CASSLGGGVGANYGYTF. Here the CDR3 DNA reads TGTGCCAGCAGCTTGGGTGGAGGAGTGGGAGCTAACTATGGCTACACCTTC.

This rearrangement joins TRBV25-1 to TRBJ2-1; 7 bases fit TRBD1. With V trimmed by 4 bases and J by 2 bases, 5 bases remained unmatched. The CDR3 extends over 15 amino acids. In germline, CDR1 is MGHDK, CDR2 SYGVNS. CDR3 bases: TGTGCCAGCAGTGCTTGGGACAGCGCCTACAATGAGCAGTTCTTC. Protein sequence: CASSAWDSAYNEQFF.

The chain is built from TRBV4-3 and TRBJ1-1; D call uncertain. V was pared by 0 bases and J by 0 bases, with 8 bases between. The germline V gene has CDR1 LGHNA and CDR2 YSLEER. The CDR3 is 15 residues long. This chain's CDR3 is CASSQEYRVNTEAFF. The CDR3 nucleotides read TGCGCCAGCAGCCAAGAATATAGAGTGAACACTGAAGCTTTCTTT.

V usage is TRBV4-3 and J usage is TRBJ1-1; D uncertain. There are 15 residues in the CDR3. V gave up 0 bases and J gave up 0 bases, with 8 bases separating them. Per the germline V gene, CDR1 is LGHNA and CDR2 is YSLEER. The CDR3 loop is CASSQDENLNTEAFF. For the CDR3, the DNA is TGCGCCAGCAGCCAAGATGAGAATTTGAACACTGAAGCTTTCTTT.

This sequence joins TRBV7-2 and TRBJ1-2; 10 positions agree with TRBD1. Losses at the gene ends were 1 base for V and 8 bases for J; bases not matched to a gene: 7. Per germline, CDR1 SGHTA and CDR2 FQGNSA. This CDR3 spans 15 amino acids. In nucleotides, the CDR3 is TGTGCCAGCAGCTTAGGGTGGGGACAGGGGATCGGCTACACCTTC. Protein: CASSLGWGQGIGYTF.

J is TRBJ2-4 and V is TRBV10-3, with 8 bases aligning to TRBD1. CDR1 ENHRY and CDR2 SYGVKD come from the germline V gene. V trimming: 2 bases; J trimming: 3 bases; junction bases outside the gene matches: 3. The CDR3 consists of 15 residues. The CDR3 reads CAISEATGGKNIQYF. CDR3 nucleotide sequence: TGTGCCATCAGTGAGGCTACAGGGGGCAAAAACATTCAGTACTTC.

J is TRBJ2-1 and V is TRBV10-2; D is perhaps TRBD2 (5 bases). Germline V CDR1 and CDR2: WSHSY, SAAADI. Trimming took 6 bases from V and 4 from J, leaving 10 bases between them. This CDR3 is built from 13 residues. The CDR3 reads CASSEPGYNEQFF. The CDR3 DNA reads TGCGCCAGCAGCGAACCGGGGTACAATGAGCAGTTCTTC.

J is TRBJ2-5 and V is TRBV5-5, with TRBD1 matching 7 bases. The CDR3 length is 16 residues. The germline V gene has CDR1 SGHKS and CDR2 YYEKEE (reference sequence). The junction had 13 bases not matched to a gene; V was cut back by 3 bases and J by 5 bases. CDR3 sequence: CASSWGPGQNWETQYF. In nucleotides, the CDR3 is TGTGCCAGCAGCTGGGGACCGGGACAGAACTGGGAGACCCAGTACTTC.

The chain combines TRBV6-2 or TRBV6-3 with TRBJ1-5; D might be TRBD1 (5 bases). Deletions cut 3 bases from V and 2 bases from J, with 14 bases between. This CDR3 contains 16 residues. Germline CDR1 and CDR2: MNHEY and SVGEGT. For the CDR3, the DNA is TGTGCCAGCAGTTATTTCAGGGATGTTGGCAATCAGCCCCAGCATTTT. This encodes CASSYFRDVGNQPQHF.

The chain joins TRBV6-1 to TRBJ1-2; 8 nucleotides align to TRBD1. The CDR3 loop spans 16 amino acids. V lost 4 bases, J lost 4 bases, and 11 bases stayed unmatched. Germline assignment: CDR1 MNHNS and CDR2 SASEGT. The CDR3 DNA reads TGTGCCAGCAGTGGGACAGGGCAAGGGCGCCCCTATGGCTACACCTTC. Its protein product is CASSGTGQGRPYGYTF.